This TCR beta chain was obtained from a study of T cell changes during pregnancy in multiple sclerosis. Clones were read by immunoSEQ multiplex PCR, and TCRdb kept only the in-frame ones, dropping some. In the table there are about 80,000 clones, 90% to 95% of which are singletons. This receptor was identified in a female donor with multiple sclerosis, enrolled in a pregnancy study. The material sequenced was peripheral blood, taken before pregnancy.

The CDR3 DNA follows: TGTGCCAGCAGTTTTTTGGAGTCCCCGGGACAGGGGGTCTCCGGGGCCAACGTCCTGACTTTC. Translation gives CASSFLESPGQGVSGANVLTF. The chain links TRBV28 to TRBJ2-6; 11 bases fit TRBD1. The CDR3 totals 21 residues. CDR1 MDHEN and CDR2 SYDVKM come from the germline V gene. The junction had 17 bases not matched to a gene; V was cut back by 3 bases and J by 4 bases.